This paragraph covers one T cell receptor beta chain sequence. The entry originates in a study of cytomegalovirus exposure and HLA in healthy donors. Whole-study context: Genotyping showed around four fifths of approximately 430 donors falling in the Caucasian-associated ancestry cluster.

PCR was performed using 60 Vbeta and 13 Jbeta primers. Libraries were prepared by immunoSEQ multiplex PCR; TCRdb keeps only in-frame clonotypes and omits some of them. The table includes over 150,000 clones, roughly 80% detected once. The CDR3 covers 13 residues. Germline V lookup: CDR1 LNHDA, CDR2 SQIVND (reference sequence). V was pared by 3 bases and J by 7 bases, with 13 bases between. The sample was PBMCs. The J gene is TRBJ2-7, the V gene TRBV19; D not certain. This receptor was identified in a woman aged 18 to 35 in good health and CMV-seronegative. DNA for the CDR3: TGTGCCAGTAGTATTGCACTACCCGCGGAGCAGTACTTC. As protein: CASSIALPAEQYF.